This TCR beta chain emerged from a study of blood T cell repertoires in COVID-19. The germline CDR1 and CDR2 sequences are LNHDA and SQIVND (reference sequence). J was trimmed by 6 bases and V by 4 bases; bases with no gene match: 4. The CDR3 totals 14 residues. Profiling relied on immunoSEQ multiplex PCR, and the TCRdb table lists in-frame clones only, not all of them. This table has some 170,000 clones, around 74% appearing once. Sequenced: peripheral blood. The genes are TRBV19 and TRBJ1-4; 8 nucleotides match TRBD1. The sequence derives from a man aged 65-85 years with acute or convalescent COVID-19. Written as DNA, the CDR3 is TGTGCCAGTAGTAAGGGACAGGACCATGAAAAACTGTTTTTT. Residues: CASSKGQDHEKLFF.